Below, 27 T cell receptor beta chains from the same sample are listed, as sequenced in a study of T cells after yellow fever vaccination. TCRdb used MiXCR to reprocess the 5' RACE reads, holding one entry per CDR3 protein. The sample holds 100,000 to 150,000 distinct CDR3 sequences, about 8.8% seen once. This specimen was CD8+ T cells sorted from PBMCs, taken on the day of the yellow fever booster vaccination. The receptors were gathered from a man between 18 and 35 years old who received the YFV17D yellow fever vaccine.

This clonotype showed up just a few times. The gene calls are TRBV14 and TRBJ2-3; 10 nucleotides line up with TRBD2. V shed 1 base, J shed 5 bases, and the junction held 6 bases outside the gene matches. From germline, CDR1 is SGHDN and CDR2 FVKESK. The CDR3 contains 16 residues. The CDR3 sequence: CASSQVKRGGVDTQYF. In nucleotides, the CDR3 is TGTGCCAGCAGCCAAGTAAAGCGGGGGGGAGTAGATACGCAGTATTTT.

The V call is TRBV6-2 or TRBV6-3, the J call TRBJ1-2; D is possibly TRBD1 (6 bases). V was clipped by 0 bases and J by 8 bases, with 16 bases between them. Germline-derived CDR1 and CDR2 are MNHEY and SVGEGT. The CDR3 is 15 amino acids. This CDR3 reads CASSYSMWDTEGYTF. CDR3 sequence (DNA): TGTGCCAGCAGTTACTCGATGTGGGACACGGAGGGCTACACCTTC.

Only a few counts were recorded for this clonotype. The J gene is TRBJ1-2, the V gene TRBV3-1; TRBD1 is a possible D gene (6 bases). Germline CDR1 and CDR2: LGHDT and YNNKEL (reference sequence). This CDR3 is 13 amino acids long. The V end lost 3 bases, the J end lost 4 bases, and 9 bases lay between the germline ends. This CDR3 is CASSQDRFYGYTF. The CDR3 DNA reads as TGTGCCAGCAGCCAGGACAGATTCTATGGCTACACCTTC.

In this sample, this clonotype turned up a few times. The rearrangement links TRBV7-2 to TRBJ2-2, with 14 bases aligning to TRBD2. Germline lookup yields CDR1 SGHTA and CDR2 FQGNSA. The CDR3 sequence is 20 residues long. V gave up 5 bases and J gave up 0 bases; unmatched junction bases: 11. The CDR3 spells CASSPGLAGGTFANTGELFF. The CDR3 DNA reads TGTGCCAGCAGCCCCGGACTAGCGGGGGGTACGTTCGCGAACACCGGGGAGCTGTTTTTT. The full variable domain, in which reference TRBV7-2 and TRBJ2-2 provide the parts outside the CDR3, is GAGVSQSPSNKVTEKGKDVELRCDPISGHTALYWYRQSLGQGLEFLIYFQGNSAPDKSGLPSDRFSAERTGGSVSTLTIQRTQQEDSAVYLCASSPGLAGGTFANTGELFFGEGSRLTVL.

The chain recombines TRBV6-2 or TRBV6-3 with TRBJ1-5; D might be TRBD1 (5 bases). Germline CDR1 MNHEY, CDR2 SVGEGT. The CDR3 loop spans 13 amino acids. V lost 4 bases and J 6 bases, leaving 10 bases between the germline ends. This CDR3 is CASSFQGGQPQHF. Written as DNA, the CDR3 is TGTGCCAGCAGTTTCCAGGGTGGTCAGCCCCAGCATTTT.

The J gene is TRBJ1-1, the V gene TRBV2, with a tentative D call TRBD1 (5 bases). Germline V CDR1 and CDR2: SNHLY, FYNNEI. The germline V and J ends were trimmed by 7 bases and 1 base, with 13 bases remaining between them. CDR3 length equals 14 residues. The CDR3 region is CASTDTTANTEAFF. CDR3 DNA: TGTGCCAGCACTGACACGACAGCGAACACTGAAGCTTTCTTT.

This clonotype was observed a handful of times. The rearrangement uses TRBV7-6 and TRBJ1-2; D gene unclear. The V gene's germline CDR1 is SGHVS and CDR2 FNYEAQ. The CDR3 runs to 16 residues. Trimming stripped 0 bases from V and 4 bases from J, with 15 bases between. In nucleotides, the CDR3 is TGTGCCAGCAGCTTAGCGAGCGGTGGAAAAGGCTATGGCTACACCTTC. This gives the protein CASSLASGGKGYGYTF.

CDR3 in DNA: TGTGCCAGCAGCCAAGGATTGAGTACCCAAGAGACCCAGTACTTC. Translating it yields CASSQGLSTQETQYF. The chain uses TRBV14 and TRBJ2-5; D not resolved. This CDR3 spans 15 amino acids. Germline CDR1 SGHDN, CDR2 FVKESK. V was shortened by 1 base and J by 1 base, with 10 bases between the two germline ends.

This clonotype has a count of ten or more. The chain employs TRBV12-3 or TRBV12-4 and TRBJ2-1, with TRBD1 matching over 9 bases. This CDR3 spans 14 amino acids. The ends lost 0 bases at V and 10 bases at J; junction bases unmatched: 4. CDR3 protein: CASSLAGTGKEQFF. Written as DNA, the CDR3 is TGTGCCAGCAGTTTAGCGGGGACAGGGAAAGAGCAGTTCTTC.

This clonotype has a count of ten or more. The chain uses TRBV11-2 and TRBJ2-2; D is uncertain. The length of the CDR3 is 12 residues. V gave up 6 bases and J gave up 6 bases, with 8 bases separating them. Germline V gene lookup returns CDR1 SGHAT and CDR2 FQNNGV. CDR3 DNA: TGTGCCAGCAGTCTTGTACCCGGGGAGCTGTTTTTT. This gives the protein CASSLVPGELFF.

This clonotype was counted ten times or more. J is TRBJ2-5 and V is TRBV4-2; D not certain. Trimming left V 0 bases short and J 4 bases short, with 6 bases between. This CDR3 spans 13 amino acids. Per the germline V gene, CDR1 is LGHNA and CDR2 is YNFKEQ. The CDR3 here is CASSQESGETQYF. In nucleotides, the CDR3 is TGTGCCAGCAGCCAAGAATCGGGAGAGACCCAGTACTTC.

In this sample, this clonotype is medium-sized. This rearrangement joins TRBV6-4 to TRBJ2-3; 10 bases map to TRBD1. The trim removed 0 bases at V and 4 bases at J, leaving 1 base unmatched. CDR1 and CDR2 (germline): MRHNA, SNTAGT. This CDR3 spans 15 amino acids. The DNA for the CDR3 is TGTGCCAGCAGTGACTCGACAGGGGGCGCAGATACGCAGTATTTT. It encodes CASSDSTGGADTQYF.

The table lists this clonotype with a few counts. V and J are TRBV4-3 and TRBJ2-1; 9 nucleotides line up with TRBD1. Losses at the gene ends were 1 base for V and 7 bases for J; bases not matched to a gene: 8. This CDR3 comprises 16 residues. CDR1 LGHNA and CDR2 YSLEER come from the germline V gene. The CDR3 nucleotides are TGCGCCAGCAGCCAAGGCCGGGACAGGGTTATTAATGAGCAGTTCTTC. Its translation: CASSQGRDRVINEQFF.

The J gene is TRBJ2-2, the V gene TRBV27; D uncertain. Germline V gene data show CDR1 as MNHEY and CDR2 as SMNVEV (reference sequence). The CDR3 is 13 amino acids. V lost 0 bases and J lost 6, with 5 bases in between. In DNA, the CDR3 is TGTGCCAGCAGTTTATCGTTTTCCGGGGAGCTGTTTTTT. This translates into CASSLSFSGELFF.

The CDR3 nucleotides are TGCGCCAGCAGCTTGTCCATCGCCATGAACACTGAAGCTTTCTTT. Translation gives CASSLSIAMNTEAFF. The chain couples TRBV5-1 to TRBJ1-1, with no clear D. The CDR3 totals 15 residues. Germline assignment: CDR1 SGHRS and CDR2 YFSETQ. Trimming cost V 1 base and J 0 bases, with 10 bases left between them.

V gene TRBV9 combines with J gene TRBJ2-3, with 9 positions matching TRBD2. CDR3 length: 15 residues. Unmatched junction bases numbered 3, after V lost 3 bases and J lost 1 base. CDR1 and CDR2 (germline): SGDLS, YYNGEE. The CDR3: CASSGGGGGTDTQYF. The CDR3 DNA reads TGTGCCAGCAGCGGCGGGGGGGGAGGCACAGATACGCAGTATTTT.

The genes are TRBV5-1 and TRBJ1-1; 7 nucleotides line up with TRBD1. Germline-derived CDR1 and CDR2 are SGHRS and YFSETQ. Unmatched junction bases numbered 7, after V lost 4 bases and J lost 4 bases. The CDR3 is 14 residues long. The CDR3 is CASSPGQLGTEAFF. The CDR3 DNA reads TGCGCCAGCAGCCCGGGACAGCTGGGCACTGAAGCTTTCTTT.

This clonotype has only a few counts. The chain couples TRBV12-3 or TRBV12-4 to TRBJ2-5; TRBD2 matches at 10 bases. The CDR3 has 15 amino acids. Trimming took 2 bases from V and 0 from J; bases not matched to a gene: 0. CDR3: CASSLLAGDQETQYF. The CDR3 DNA reads TGTGCCAGCAGTTTACTAGCGGGAGACCAAGAGACCCAGTACTTC.

This clonotype showed up many times. This chain links TRBV20-1 with TRBJ1-5; the D is unclear. Germline-derived CDR1 and CDR2 are DFQATT and SNEGSKA (reference sequence). There are 12 residues in the CDR3. The V end was cut by 3 bases, the J end by 4 bases, with 7 bases between. The CDR3 DNA is TGCAGTGCTAGGGGAAGAAATCAGCCCCAGCATTTT. This gives the protein CSARGRNQPQHF.

This clonotype was recorded many times. The rearrangement uses TRBV3-1 and TRBJ1-1; D might be TRBD1 (5 bases). V lost 1 base, J lost 4 bases, and 13 bases lay in between. The CDR3 is 15 residues long. Germline CDR1 reads LGHDT; CDR2 reads YNNKEL (reference sequence). The CDR3 sequence: CASSQAQGRGTEAFF. The CDR3 region has the DNA TGTGCCAGCAGCCAAGCCCAGGGCCGGGGCACTGAAGCTTTCTTT.

This clonotype showed up many times. The chain has TRBV12-3 or TRBV12-4 and TRBJ2-5; either TRBD1 or TRBD2 may supply D (5 bases each). V was pared by 2 bases and J by 1 base, with 8 bases between. The CDR3 has 14 amino acids. The CDR3 spells CASSLRGSQETQYF. In DNA, the CDR3 is TGTGCCAGCAGTTTACGGGGCAGCCAAGAGACCCAGTACTTC.

This clonotype turned up a few times. This sequence joins TRBV9 and TRBJ2-3; a weak D match, TRBD2 (6 bases). CDR3 size: 18 residues. V lost 3 bases, J lost 2 bases, and 22 bases lay in between. Germline V gene sequence: CDR1 SGDLS, CDR2 YYNGEE. This CDR3 reads CASSEPALAADDTDTQYF. The CDR3 DNA reads as TGTGCCAGCAGCGAGCCGGCCTTAGCGGCAGATGACACAGATACGCAGTATTTT.

This clonotype has only a few counts. The chain links TRBV4-1 to TRBJ1-5, with D perhaps matching TRBD1 (6 bases). V lost 6 bases to trimming and J lost 7 bases, with 13 bases between them. Germline CDR1 MGHRA, CDR2 YSYEKL. The CDR3 has 13 residues. The CDR3 spells CASSEQGGQPQHF. In DNA, the CDR3 is TGCGCCAGCAGTGAACAGGGTGGCCAGCCCCAGCATTTT.

This clonotype was picked up a small number of times. V is TRBV5-8 and J is TRBJ2-3, with 7 bases aligning to TRBD1. The CDR3 contains 16 residues. Germline V gene sequence: CDR1 SGHTS, CDR2 YDEGEE. With 2 bases clipped from V and 0 bases from J, the junction kept 6 bases outside the gene matches. CDR3 loop: CASSFGTAVSTDTQYF. Written as DNA, the CDR3 is TGTGCCAGCAGCTTCGGGACAGCCGTTAGCACAGATACGCAGTATTTT.

This clonotype turned up a few times. The chain links TRBV3-1 to TRBJ2-3; D unclear. Trimming cost V 3 bases and J 3 bases, with 10 bases left between them. Germline V gene lookup returns CDR1 LGHDT and CDR2 YNNKEL (reference sequence). This CDR3 is built from 14 residues. The CDR3 region is CASSQDSGTDTQYF. CDR3 in DNA: TGTGCCAGCAGCCAGGATTCCGGTACAGATACGCAGTATTTT.

The chain is built from TRBV7-9 and TRBJ2-5; weak D call: TRBD1 (5 bases). The CDR3 is 13 residues long. Germline CDR1 reads SEHNR; CDR2 reads FQNEAQ (reference sequence). V lost 8 bases to trimming and J lost 5 bases, with 15 bases between them. The CDR3 protein is CASEIGVRETQYF. In DNA form, the CDR3 reads TGTGCCAGCGAAATAGGGGTTCGGGAGACCCAGTACTTC. The whole variable domain, filled in from reference TRBV7-9 and TRBJ2-5, reads DTGVSQNPRHKITKRGQNVTFRCDPISEHNRLYWYRQTLGQGPEFLTYFQNEAQLEKSRLLSDRFSAERPKGSFSTLEIQRTEQGDSAMYLCASEIGVRETQYFGPGTRLLVL.

The rearrangement uses TRBV4-1 and TRBJ1-3; 7 bases map to TRBD1. With V trimmed by 1 base and J by 0 bases, 9 bases remained unmatched. The CDR3 sequence is 18 residues long. Germline CDR1 is MGHRA and CDR2 is YSYEKL. The CDR3 nucleotides are TGCGCCAGCAGCCAAGCCGGGACAGCCTTTTTCTCTGGAAACACCATATATTTT. Translated, it gives CASSQAGTAFFSGNTIYF.